These 31 T cell receptor beta chains came from one sample sequenced in a study of blood T cell repertoires in COVID-19. Assay: immunoSEQ multiplex PCR; the TCRdb copy retains only in-frame clones and omits some. The sample carries about 260,000 clones, 88% recorded once. The material sequenced was peripheral blood. Every receptor here comes from a man aged 55 to 70 who had recovered from COVID-19.

The V gene is TRBV5-8, the J gene TRBJ1-1; D call uncertain. V was pared by 1 base and J by 5 bases, with 12 bases between. Germline CDR1 is SGHTS and CDR2 is YDEGEE. The CDR3 covers 14 residues. CDR3 in amino acids: CASSLYEGWTEAFF. CDR3 nucleotide sequence: TGTGCCAGCAGCTTGTACGAGGGTTGGACTGAAGCTTTCTTT.

The V call is TRBV29-1, the J call TRBJ2-7; D not certain. The CDR3 runs 11 residues. In germline, CDR1 is SQVTM, CDR2 ANQGSEA. The ends were cut back, 0 bases at V and 4 bases at J, with 4 bases in the middle. CDR3 in amino acids: CSVEDRYEQYF. The CDR3 nucleotides read TGCAGCGTTGAAGATCGGTACGAGCAGTACTTC.

The chain employs TRBV2 and TRBJ2-7; D is perhaps TRBD1 (6 bases). The germline gives CDR1 SNHLY, CDR2 FYNNEI. The V end lost 7 bases, the J end lost 1 base, and 11 bases lay between the germline ends. The CDR3 is 13 residues long. CDR3: CASKGDGSYEQYF. Here the CDR3 DNA reads TGTGCCAGCAAGGGGGACGGATCCTACGAGCAGTACTTC.

CDR3 protein: CARPSEGDYGYTF. The CDR3 DNA follows: TGCGCCAGACCTTCAGAGGGGGACTATGGCTACACCTTC. V and J are TRBV10-1 and TRBJ1-2; a possible D gene is TRBD1 (6 bases). CDR3 length: 13 amino acids. V lost 9 bases to trimming and J lost 3 bases, with 14 bases between them. Germline-derived CDR1 and CDR2 are WNHNN and SYGVQD (reference sequence).

V usage is TRBV3-1 (or the pseudogene TRBV3-2) and J usage is TRBJ2-2; D uncertain. Germline V CDR1 and CDR2: LGHDT, YNNKEL (reference sequence). The CDR3 has 14 amino acids. Trimming stripped 3 bases from V and 0 bases from J, with 5 bases between. CDR3 sequence (DNA): TGTGCCAGCAGCCACAGTTCGAACACCGGGGAGCTGTTTTTT. This codes for CASSHSSNTGELFF.

The gene calls are TRBV5-4 and TRBJ1-2, with 8 positions matching TRBD1. This CDR3 spans 15 amino acids. The germline gives CDR1 SGHNT, CDR2 YYREEE (reference sequence). V was pared by 0 bases and J by 3 bases, with 4 bases of the junction left unmatched. The CDR3 loop reads CASSLGAGGHYGYTF. CDR3 coding DNA: TGTGCCAGCAGCTTGGGTGCAGGGGGCCACTATGGCTACACCTTC.

The chain links TRBV18 to TRBJ2-7; D is possibly TRBD2 (6 bases). Deletions cut 3 bases from V and 4 bases from J, with 19 bases between. CDR1 is KGHSH and CDR2 is LQKENI in the germline V gene. This CDR3 has 16 amino acids. The CDR3 nucleotides read TGTGCCAGCTCACCCCCATCCGGGGGTGGGGTTTACGAGCAGTACTTC. Translated: CASSPPSGGGVYEQYF.

The rearrangement uses TRBV5-4 and TRBJ2-1; TRBD2 aligns across 10 bases. This CDR3 contains 15 residues. The V gene's germline CDR1 is SGHNT and CDR2 YYREEE (reference sequence). The V and J ends lost 4 bases and 7 bases, in that order; junction bases with no gene match: 8. Here the CDR3 reads CASSTRASGGNEQFF. DNA for the CDR3: TGTGCCAGCAGCACCCGGGCTAGCGGGGGTAATGAGCAGTTCTTC.

The J gene is TRBJ1-1, the V gene TRBV11-2; TRBD1 matches at 7 bases. V shed 2 bases, J shed 4 bases, and the junction held 4 bases outside the gene matches. The V gene's germline CDR1 is SGHAT and CDR2 FQNNGV. The CDR3 sequence is 14 residues long. The CDR3 sequence is CASSLYTGVTEAFF. The CDR3 DNA follows: TGTGCCAGCAGCTTATACACAGGGGTCACTGAAGCTTTCTTT. The full variable domain, rest sourced from reference TRBV11-2 and TRBJ1-1, is EAGVAQSPRYKIIEKRQSVAFWCNPISGHATLYWYQQILGQGPKLLIQFQNNGVVDDSQLPKDRFSAERLKGVDSTLKIQPAKLEDSAVYLCASSLYTGVTEAFFGQGTRLTVV.

This clone occurred a few times. The chain uses TRBV5-1 and TRBJ2-5, with TRBD2 identical over 13 bases. Germline loops: CDR1 SGHRS, CDR2 YFSETQ. The CDR3 covers 15 residues. V shed 4 bases, J shed 2 bases, and the junction held 2 bases outside the gene matches. The DNA for the CDR3 is TGCGCCAGCAGCGTGACTAGCGGGGGGCAAGAGACCCAGTACTTC. Encoded protein: CASSVTSGGQETQYF.

The chain joins TRBV5-5 to TRBJ1-1; D not resolved. The length of the CDR3 is 16 residues. V was shortened by 0 bases and J by 0 bases, with 12 bases between the two germline ends. Germline V CDR1 and CDR2: SGHKS, YYEKEE (reference sequence). As DNA, the CDR3 is TGTGCCAGCAGCTTGGCCATTGGGCCGATGAACACTGAAGCTTTCTTT. This gives the protein CASSLAIGPMNTEAFF.

Here the CDR3 reads CSVWTGDGGYTF. The CDR3 DNA is TGCAGCGTCTGGACAGGGGATGGAGGCTACACCTTC. The chain has TRBV29-1 and TRBJ1-2, with 9 nucleotides matching TRBD1. Per germline, CDR1 SQVTM and CDR2 ANQGSEA. This CDR3 has 12 amino acids. After removal of 6 bases from V and 8 bases from J, the junction contained 7 bases not matched to a gene.

This chain links TRBV5-6 with TRBJ1-1; TRBD1 might be the D (6 bases). Germline values: CDR1 SGHDT, CDR2 YYEEEE. The CDR3 spans 15 residues. V shed 4 bases and J shed 4 bases, with 17 bases lying between them. The CDR3 protein is CASSTLNRVGTEAFF. In DNA form, the CDR3 reads TGTGCCAGCAGCACATTAAACAGGGTTGGCACTGAAGCTTTCTTT.

The rearrangement links TRBV30 to TRBJ1-4, with TRBD1 as a possible D gene (5 bases). The CDR3 is 14 residues long. V gave up 4 bases and J gave up 5 bases, with 14 bases separating them. Germline CDR1 is GTSNPN and CDR2 is SVGIG (reference sequence). This CDR3 reads CAWNRQPLNEKLFF. In DNA, the CDR3 is TGTGCCTGGAATAGACAGCCTCTAAATGAAAAACTGTTTTTT.

The gene calls are TRBV27 and TRBJ1-1; 8 positions agree with TRBD1. Unmatched junction bases numbered 2, after V lost 7 bases and J lost 1 base. From germline, CDR1 is MNHEY and CDR2 SMNVEV (reference sequence). This CDR3 contains 13 residues. CDR3 sequence reads: CASIGQGNTEAFF. The CDR3 DNA reads TGTGCCAGCATCGGACAGGGGAACACTGAAGCTTTCTTT.

The chain links TRBV13 to TRBJ1-1, with 10 bases that match TRBD1. The CDR3 length is 17 residues. Trimming cost V 5 bases and J 0 bases; bases outside gene matches: 9. Germline V CDR1 and CDR2: PRHDT, FYEKMQ (reference sequence). The CDR3 DNA reads TGTGCCAGCAGCCCAGACAGGGGGCAAAGTCTGAACACTGAAGCTTTCTTT. Its protein product is CASSPDRGQSLNTEAFF.

This rearrangement joins TRBV11-1 to TRBJ1-2, with TRBD1 as a possible D gene (5 bases). The CDR3 length is 11 residues. Germline lookup yields CDR1 SGHAT and CDR2 FQDESV (reference sequence). Trimming cost V 6 bases and J 6 bases, with 8 bases left between them. The DNA of the CDR3 is TGTGCCAGCAGTTTCAGGGATGGCTACACCTTC. It encodes CASSFRDGYTF.

V is TRBV24-1 and J is TRBJ1-5; D remains unclear. The CDR3 runs 15 residues. Germline loops: CDR1 KGHDR, CDR2 SFDVKD. With 5 bases removed from V and 0 bases from J, the gap between germline ends came to 10 bases. CDR3 region: CATSASTDSNQPQHF. For the CDR3, the DNA is TGTGCCACCAGTGCTTCAACAGATAGCAATCAGCCCCAGCATTTT.

This chain joins TRBV15 and TRBJ2-7, with TRBD1 matching over 10 bases. This CDR3 is 14 amino acids long. Trimming removed 5 bases from V and 3 bases from J; junction bases left unmatched: 4. Germline CDR1 LNHNV, CDR2 YYDKDF (reference sequence). CDR3 sequence reads: CATSYGTGVYEQYF. The CDR3 coding sequence is TGTGCCACCAGCTACGGGACAGGGGTCTACGAGCAGTACTTC.

V usage is TRBV15 and J usage is TRBJ2-7, with D perhaps TRBD1 (7 bases). CDR1 is LNHNV and CDR2 is YYDKDF in the germline V gene (reference sequence). This CDR3 contains 17 residues. The germline V and J ends were trimmed by 0 bases and 3 bases, with 18 bases remaining between them. Here the CDR3 DNA reads TGTGCCACCAGCAGAGAGGGTCGGAGGGACAGATACTACGAGCAGTACTTC. Protein sequence: CATSREGRRDRYYEQYF.

The rearrangement joins TRBV10-3 to TRBJ2-7; 7 bases match TRBD1. This CDR3 has 13 amino acids. The germline gives CDR1 ENHRY, CDR2 SYGVKD. The V segment lost 11 bases and the J segment 0 bases; nucleotides outside the gene matches: 7. CDR3 sequence: CASNGQVSYEQYF. For the CDR3, the DNA is TGTGCCTCAAATGGACAGGTCTCCTACGAGCAGTACTTC.

The chain joins TRBV7-9 to TRBJ1-5, with D perhaps matching TRBD1 (6 bases). V lost 2 bases and J 5 bases, leaving 13 bases between the germline ends. Per the germline V gene, CDR1 is SEHNR and CDR2 is FQNEAQ (reference sequence). The CDR3 spans 15 residues. The CDR3 region has the DNA TGTGCCAGCAGCTTATCCAACAGGGTCGATCAGCCCCAGCATTTT. This sequence encodes CASSLSNRVDQPQHF.

This chain links TRBV6-5 with TRBJ1-4; D gene uncertain. V lost 2 bases and J lost 0, with 4 bases in between. This CDR3 comprises 14 residues. CDR1 and CDR2 (germline): MNHEY, SVGAGI. The CDR3, as DNA: TGTGCCAGCAGTTACGAGGCAACTAATGAAAAACTGTTTTTT. Its translation: CASSYEATNEKLFF.

The gene calls are TRBV4-1 and TRBJ1-3; no firm D call. Germline V gene data show CDR1 as MGHRA and CDR2 as YSYEKL. This CDR3 is built from 17 residues. V was cut by 2 bases and J by 1 base, with 15 bases left in between. The CDR3, as DNA: TGCGCCAGCAGCCAACCCACTAACGCGGGATCTGGAAACACCATATATTTT. Amino acid sequence: CASSQPTNAGSGNTIYF.

The chain joins TRBV7-9 to TRBJ1-1; 8 bases match TRBD1. The CDR3 is made up of 15 amino acids. CDR1 is SEHNR and CDR2 is FQNEAQ in the germline V gene (reference sequence). With V trimmed by 5 bases and J by 4 bases, 9 bases remained unmatched. CDR3 amino acids: CASSVPTGGGTEAFF. The CDR3, as DNA: TGTGCCAGCAGCGTACCCACAGGGGGGGGCACTGAAGCTTTCTTT.

The chain combines TRBV7-2 with TRBJ2-3; a possible D gene is TRBD1 (5 bases). The CDR3 is 14 residues long. The germline V and J ends were trimmed by 4 bases and 6 bases, with 14 bases remaining between them. The V gene's germline CDR1 is SGHTA and CDR2 FQGNSA. CDR3 region: CASSSSRGFDTQYF. The CDR3 DNA follows: TGTGCCAGCAGCTCATCTAGGGGTTTCGATACGCAGTATTTT.

The rearrangement uses TRBV5-1 and TRBJ1-2; TRBD1 agrees at 7 bases. CDR3 size: 16 residues. Germline CDR1 SGHRS, CDR2 YFSETQ. J lost 1 base, V lost 1 base, and 7 bases had no gene match. This chain's CDR3 is CASSLYAGQINYGYTF. The CDR3 nucleotides are TGCGCCAGCAGCTTGTATGCGGGACAGATTAACTATGGCTACACCTTC.

The CDR3 loop reads CASSSRTEAFF. CDR3 sequence (DNA): TGTGCCAGCAGTTCGCGTACTGAAGCTTTCTTT. The J gene is TRBJ1-1, the V gene TRBV5-4; D is unclear. The length of the CDR3 is 11 residues. Germline V gene data show CDR1 as SGHNT and CDR2 as YYREEE (reference sequence). Trimming left V 5 bases short and J 5 bases short, with 7 bases between.

The sample holds one count of this clone. This rearrangement joins TRBV29-1 to TRBJ1-5; a possible D gene is TRBD1 (6 bases). Germline values: CDR1 SQVTM, CDR2 ANQGSEA. The ends were cut back, 6 bases at V and 5 bases at J, with 14 bases in the middle. The CDR3 runs to 13 residues. The CDR3 reads CSVRIPGDQPQHF. CDR3 nucleotides: TGCAGCGTGAGGATCCCAGGGGATCAGCCCCAGCATTTT. The complete variable domain, with remaining parts taken from reference TRBV29-1 and TRBJ1-5, reads SAVISQKPSRDICQRGTSLTIQCQVDSQVTMMFWYRQQPGQSLTLIATANQGSEATYESGFVIDKFPISRPNLTFSTLTVSNMSPEDSSIYLCSVRIPGDQPQHFGDGTRLSIL.

V usage is TRBV5-5 and J usage is TRBJ2-7; 11 bases match TRBD1. V shed 0 bases, J shed 0 bases, and the junction held 14 bases outside the gene matches. This CDR3 spans 20 amino acids. Germline V gene sequence: CDR1 SGHKS, CDR2 YYEKEE (reference sequence). CDR3 DNA: TGTGCCAGCAGCTTGGTTCGTTTGGACAGGGGGCCTGGCGGCTCCTACGAGCAGTACTTC. It yields the protein CASSLVRLDRGPGGSYEQYF.

The genes are TRBV7-2 and TRBJ2-2; TRBD1 aligns across 8 bases. This CDR3 comprises 16 residues. Germline assignment: CDR1 SGHTA and CDR2 FQGNSA. The junction had 7 bases not matched to a gene; V was cut back by 5 bases and J by 2 bases. The CDR3 DNA is TGTGCCAGCAGCCTGCACAGGGGGTTTAACACCGGGGAGCTGTTTTTT. This sequence encodes CASSLHRGFNTGELFF.